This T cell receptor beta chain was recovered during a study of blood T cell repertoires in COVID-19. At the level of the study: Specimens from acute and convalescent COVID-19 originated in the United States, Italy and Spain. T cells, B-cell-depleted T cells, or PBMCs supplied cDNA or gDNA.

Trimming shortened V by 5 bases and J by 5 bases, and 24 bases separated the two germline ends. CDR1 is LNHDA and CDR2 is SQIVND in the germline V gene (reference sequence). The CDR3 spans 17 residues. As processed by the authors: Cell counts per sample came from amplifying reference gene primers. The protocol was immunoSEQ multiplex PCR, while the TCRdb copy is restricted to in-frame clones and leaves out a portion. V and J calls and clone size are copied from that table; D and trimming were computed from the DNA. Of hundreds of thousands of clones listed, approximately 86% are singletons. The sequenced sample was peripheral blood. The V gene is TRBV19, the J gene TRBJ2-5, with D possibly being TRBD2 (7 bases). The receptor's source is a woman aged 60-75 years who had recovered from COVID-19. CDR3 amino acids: CASSLIGGPTRGETQYF. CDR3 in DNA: TGTGCCAGTAGTTTAATCGGGGGGCCTACCCGGGGGGAGACCCAGTACTTC.